Each of the 23 T cell receptor beta chains below was sequenced from the same sample in a study of regulatory T cells in long-lasting Graves disease. Documented time point: newly diagnosed GD, antithyroid drugs for less than 3 months. Generation of the TCR library employed RNA extracted from PBMCs. Arm-PCR of CDR3 regions and iRepertoire HTBI primers were used to build TCR beta libraries. MiXCR was run by TCRdb on the multiplex PCR reads, yielding one entry per CDR3 protein. This sample has hundreds of thousands of distinct CDR3 sequences, with about 13% found just once. This sample was also put to use in a study of T cells in Graves' hyperthyroidism and ophthalmopathy.

The sequences come from peripheral blood mononuclear cells (PBMCs), collected at new diagnosis, from a patient treated with antithyroid drugs. The receptors shown here come from a man aged 25 to 45 with Graves disease.

This chain links TRBV2 with TRBJ1-4; TRBD1 agrees at 7 bases. The V and J ends lost 10 bases and 4 bases, in that order; junction bases with no gene match: 6. Germline values: CDR1 SNHLY, CDR2 FYNNEI. This CDR3 spans 13 amino acids. CDR3 region: CATFGQVNEKLFF. The CDR3 region has the DNA TGTGCCACCTTTGGACAGGTTAATGAAAAACTGTTTTTT.

This clonotype was counted at least ten times. The V call is TRBV6-1, the J call TRBJ2-7; D is possibly TRBD2 (5 bases). Germline CDR1 and CDR2: MNHNS and SASEGT. The CDR3 runs to 15 residues. The V and J ends lost 8 bases and 5 bases respectively, with 22 bases between them. For the CDR3, the DNA is TGTGCCAGCCCTCGGAGGAGCGGCGTAGTTAACGAGCAGTACTTC. It yields the protein CASPRRSGVVNEQYF.

This clonotype has only a few counts. This chain links TRBV6-1 with TRBJ1-3; D unresolved. V lost 7 bases to trimming and J lost 0 bases, with 7 bases between them. Per germline, CDR1 MNHNS and CDR2 SASEGT. This CDR3 contains 13 residues. The CDR3 here is CASTESSGNTIYF. CDR3 coding DNA: TGTGCCAGCACAGAGAGCTCTGGAAACACCATATATTTT.

This clonotype was recorded at least ten times. J is TRBJ2-3 and V is TRBV11-3, with 7 bases that match TRBD2. With V trimmed by 0 bases and J by 5 bases, 2 bases remained unmatched. The CDR3 totals 14 residues. Germline CDR1 is SGHNT and CDR2 is YENEEA. CDR3 sequence (DNA): TGTGCCAGCAGCTTAGAAGGGAGGGAAGATACGCAGTATTTT. Its protein is CASSLEGREDTQYF.

The chain has TRBV18 and TRBJ1-2, with D hard to call. V gave up 0 bases and J gave up 7 bases, with 12 bases separating them. The CDR3 runs 14 residues. Germline values: CDR1 KGHSH, CDR2 LQKENI. CDR3 in amino acids: CASSPPGLGLGYTF. CDR3 sequence (DNA): TGTGCCAGCTCACCACCCGGATTAGGGCTTGGCTACACCTTC.

This clonotype has a handful of counts. The rearrangement links TRBV24-1 to TRBJ2-1; D not resolved. The CDR3 has 12 residues. V was pared by 4 bases and J by 10 bases, with 10 bases between. Germline CDR1 is KGHDR and CDR2 is SFDVKD. The CDR3 coding sequence is TGTGCCACCAGTGACCCTGCTGGAGAGCAGTTCTTC. Translated, it gives CATSDPAGEQFF.

This clonotype was seen repeatedly, ten times or more. The rearrangement links TRBV2 to TRBJ1-5, with D unclear. The CDR3 length is 13 residues. The germline CDR1 and CDR2 sequences are SNHLY and FYNNEI. V was shortened by 1 base and J by 10 bases, with 11 bases between the two germline ends. CDR3 sequence: CASSEEARSPQHF. The CDR3 bases are TGTGCCAGCAGTGAAGAGGCCAGGTCCCCCCAGCATTTT.

This clonotype was counted ten times or more. CDR3 bases: TGTGCCACCCGGGGACGGATCTACGAGCAGTACTTC. Translating gives CATRGRIYEQYF. The chain joins TRBV2 to TRBJ2-7, with D perhaps being TRBD1 or TRBD2 (5 bases each). Trimming took off 10 bases at V and 3 bases at J, with 13 bases between the two ends. CDR1 SNHLY and CDR2 FYNNEI come from the germline V gene. The CDR3 extends over 12 amino acids.

This clonotype has ten or more counts. The chain is built from TRBV29-1 and TRBJ2-5, with D possibly being TRBD1 (5 bases). V gave up 5 bases and J gave up 5 bases, with 12 bases separating them. This CDR3 is 12 amino acids long. Per germline, CDR1 SQVTM and CDR2 ANQGSEA. DNA for the CDR3: TGCAGCGTTTTCCCGCCAGGGGAGACCCAGTACTTC. The encoded protein is CSVFPPGETQYF.

The sample holds a few counts of this clonotype. The chain links TRBV25-1 to TRBJ2-7; 9 nucleotides agree with TRBD1. CDR1 and CDR2 from the germline V gene are MGHDK and SYGVNS. V gave up 5 bases and J gave up 2 bases; unmatched junction bases: 7. The CDR3 is 15 residues long. CDR3 in DNA: TGTGCCAGCAGTAAAGGACAGGGGCAAACCTACGAGCAGTACTTC. Translation: CASSKGQGQTYEQYF.

This clonotype occurred many times. V gene TRBV11-2 combines with J gene TRBJ2-3, with D tentatively TRBD1 or TRBD2 (5 bases each). The length of the CDR3 is 16 residues. V lost 11 bases to trimming and J lost 3 bases, with 24 bases between them. The germline V gene has CDR1 SGHAT and CDR2 FQNNGV. This CDR3 is CAGNPGAGFSTDTQYF. The CDR3 DNA follows: TGTGCCGGAAACCCCGGGGCAGGGTTTAGTACAGATACGCAGTATTTT.

This clonotype came up many times. V gene TRBV27 combines with J gene TRBJ1-5; TRBD1 matches at 8 bases. Germline CDR1 and CDR2: MNHEY and SMNVEV (reference sequence). The junction had 5 bases not matched to a gene; V was cut back by 5 bases and J by 5 bases. The CDR3 covers 14 residues. The CDR3 spells CASSADRAYQPQHF. The CDR3 region has the DNA TGTGCCAGCAGTGCGGACAGGGCATATCAGCCCCAGCATTTT.

This clonotype came up many times. The rearrangement uses TRBV2 and TRBJ1-1; TRBD1 aligns across 10 bases. Germline CDR1 reads SNHLY; CDR2 reads FYNNEI. V lost 10 bases to trimming and J lost 6 bases; unmatched junction nucleotides: 5. The CDR3 has 12 residues. CDR3 amino acids: CAKGQGTAEAFF. Written as DNA, the CDR3 is TGTGCCAAGGGACAGGGGACCGCTGAAGCTTTCTTT.

About this clonotype: At one boundary the junction diverges from the germline segment, which might be a read error. J is TRBJ2-1 and V is TRBV13; TRBD1 matches at 10 bases. Germline values: CDR1 PRHDT, CDR2 FYEKMQ (reference sequence). The CDR3 is made up of 14 amino acids. The CDR3 region is CASSSGQGNNEQFF. The DNA of the CDR3 is TGCGCCAGCAGCTCGGGACAGGGGAACAATGAGCAGTTCTTC.

This clonotype was detected ten times or more. This rearrangement joins TRBV15 to TRBJ2-7; D possibly uses TRBD1 or TRBD2 (5 bases each). CDR3 length: 15 amino acids. V was pared by 4 bases and J by 5 bases, with 18 bases between. Germline values: CDR1 LNHNV, CDR2 YYDKDF (reference sequence). CDR3 sequence (DNA): TGTGCCACCAGCACTCCCAGTGGGGACGGCAACGAGCAGTACTTC. It is translated as CATSTPSGDGNEQYF.

The table lists this clonotype with many counts. The chain has TRBV11-2 and TRBJ2-7; 11 nucleotides align to TRBD1. V shed 4 bases and J 2 bases; nucleotides not matched to a gene: 4. The germline V gene encodes CDR1 SGHAT and CDR2 FQNNGV. This CDR3 comprises 15 residues. The CDR3 DNA follows: TGTGCCAGCAGCTCGGGACAGGGGGTGACCTACGAGCAGTACTTC. Translating gives CASSSGQGVTYEQYF.

This chain connects TRBV20-1 to TRBJ2-1; 8 bases map to TRBD2. Germline V gives CDR1 DFQATT, CDR2 SNEGSKA (reference sequence). The junction had 8 bases not matched to a gene; V was cut back by 4 bases and J by 0 bases. The CDR3 totals 16 residues. The CDR3: CSATRTSRSSYNEQFF. In DNA form, the CDR3 reads TGCAGTGCTACTAGGACTAGCCGCAGCTCCTACAATGAGCAGTTCTTC.

This clonotype appeared a single time. A much larger clone is a single base away; this may be a read error. CDR3 in amino acids: CASSFLADSGNEQFF. For the CDR3, the DNA is TGTGCCAGCAGCTTTCTAGCGGACTCTGGCAATGAGCAGTTCTTC. The chain is built from TRBV13 and TRBJ2-1; 7 bases align to TRBD2. The V and J ends lost 3 bases and 6 bases, in that order; junction bases with no gene match: 8. This CDR3 spans 15 amino acids. Germline-derived CDR1 and CDR2 are PRHDT and FYEKMQ (reference sequence).

This clonotype was seen at least ten times. The chain employs TRBV7-9 and TRBJ1-6; D possibly corresponds to TRBD1 (6 bases). With 5 bases removed from V and 8 bases from J, the gap between germline ends came to 13 bases. The germline V gene has CDR1 SEHNR and CDR2 FQNEAQ (reference sequence). The CDR3 totals 14 residues. CDR3 region: CASSVQGYDSPLHF. Written as DNA, the CDR3 is TGTGCCAGCAGCGTACAGGGTTATGATTCACCCCTCCACTTT.

In this sample, this clonotype turned up many times. V and J are TRBV20-1 and TRBJ2-1, with D unclear. Germline lookup yields CDR1 DFQATT and CDR2 SNEGSKA (reference sequence). With 4 bases removed from V and 2 bases from J, the gap between germline ends came to 12 bases. This CDR3 region has 14 residues. The CDR3 DNA is TGCAGTGCTACCGACCGGTGGGCCTACAATGAGCAGTTCTTC. Translating gives CSATDRWAYNEQFF.

This clonotype was picked up a small number of times. The genes are TRBV6-2 or TRBV6-3 and TRBJ2-1, with 9 bases fitting TRBD2. V lost 2 bases to trimming and J lost 7 bases; unmatched junction nucleotides: 15. This CDR3 spans 18 amino acids. Germline V gene data show CDR1 as MNHEY and CDR2 as SVGEGT. The CDR3 coding sequence is TGTGCCAGCAGTTACAATTGGGGTCGCCCTAGCGGGAATAATGAGCAGTTCTTC. Amino acids: CASSYNWGRPSGNNEQFF.

This clonotype was counted at least ten times. The V and J genes are TRBV13 and TRBJ2-7, with 7 bases matching TRBD2. The CDR3 covers 16 residues. V lost 5 bases to trimming and J lost 4 bases; unmatched junction nucleotides: 14. CDR1 and CDR2 (germline): PRHDT, FYEKMQ (reference sequence). CDR3 DNA sequence: TGTGCCAGCAGCCCGCCCCTAGCGGTTTCTAGATACGAGCAGTACTTC. Translating it yields CASSPPLAVSRYEQYF.

The table lists this clonotype with a few counts. This chain links TRBV20-1 with TRBJ2-7; 9 nucleotides agree with TRBD2. CDR3 length equals 15 residues. V gave up 1 base and J gave up 2 bases; unmatched junction bases: 6. Germline-derived CDR1 and CDR2 are DFQATT and SNEGSKA (reference sequence). The CDR3 sequence is CSARGGTSSTYEQYF. As DNA, the CDR3 is TGCAGTGCTAGAGGGGGGACTAGCAGTACCTACGAGCAGTACTTC.